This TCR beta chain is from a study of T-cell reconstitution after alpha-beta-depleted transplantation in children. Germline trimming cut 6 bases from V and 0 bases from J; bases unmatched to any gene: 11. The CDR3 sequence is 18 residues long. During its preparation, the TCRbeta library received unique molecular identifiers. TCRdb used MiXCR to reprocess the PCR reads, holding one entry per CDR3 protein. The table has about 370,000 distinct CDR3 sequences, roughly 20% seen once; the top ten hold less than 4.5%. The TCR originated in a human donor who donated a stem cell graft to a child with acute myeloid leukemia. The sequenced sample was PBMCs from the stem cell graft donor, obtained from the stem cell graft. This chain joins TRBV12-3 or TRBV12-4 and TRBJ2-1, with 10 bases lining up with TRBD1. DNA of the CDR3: TGTGCCAGCAGGTCCGGGACAGGGGTGGGGAGCTCCTACAATGAGCAGTTCTTC. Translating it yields CASRSGTGVGSSYNEQFF.